The clone carrying this T cell receptor beta chain was recorded many times. Its antigen remains unidentified. Germline CDR1 reads DFQATT; CDR2 reads SNEGSKA (reference sequence). CDR3 length: 15 amino acids. Trimming left V 3 bases short and J 0 bases short, with 13 bases between. The sample originates from a study of identical twins. Template switching created a universal primer site, and the cDNA included unique molecular identifiers. TCRdb redid the calling of the 5' RACE reads with MiXCR, one entry per CDR3 protein. The table lists hundreds of thousands of distinct CDR3 sequences, approximately 13% of them singletons, with around 1.5% in the top ten. Findings and limits, study-wide: Monozygotic twins shared more out-of-frame TCR alpha than recombination models predicted.

The same data also contributed to another study, on yellow fever vaccine responses in identical twins. That study reports: Twin vaccine T cell responses reportedly seemed partly convergent, partly personalized.

Input material: PBMCs. The chain has TRBV20-1 and TRBJ2-3; D not resolved. The source is a woman between 18 and 29 years old in good health. The CDR3 DNA sequence: TGCAGTGCTAGGGAACTATCTACTAGCACAGATACGCAGTATTTT. This encodes CSARELSTSTDTQYF.